This T cell receptor beta chain was observed in a study of shared clonotypes between healthy human individuals. Overall study findings and caveats: Among the subsets, naive ones generally showed larger estimated richness than memory ones. Sorted-subset sequencing, rarefaction showed, was incomplete despite large depth.

The length of the CDR3 is 17 residues. V was pared by 6 bases and J by 1 base, with 12 bases of the junction left unmatched. Germline assignment: CDR1 MDHEN and CDR2 SYDVKM. Original data processing: Filtering was not the same, since immunoSEQ gave junction-only sequences without quality scores. The assay was immunoSEQ multiplex PCR, and TCRdb's table has in-frame clones only and misses some. V and J calls and clone size are given by that table; D and trimming were obtained from the DNA. The sample records more than 2 million clones, 85% to 95% being singletons. Division of CD4+ cells produced a CD45RA+ naive subset and a CD45RA-negative memory subset. Comment on this clone: What it recognizes is unknown.

The origin of this receptor is a young man in good health. Sequencing was carried out using naive CD4+ T cells sorted from blood. Regarding subset: CD45RA+ positively selected. V gene TRBV28 combines with J gene TRBJ1-5; 7 nucleotides agree with TRBD1. CDR3 in DNA: TGTGCCAGCAGCGATACGCGCAGGGGGTTAAGCAATCAGCCCCAGCATTTT. Its translation: CASSDTRRGLSNQPQHF.